This TCR beta chain was sequenced for a study of blood T cell repertoires in COVID-19. Study-level background: From T cells, B-cell-depleted T cells, or PBMCs came the material, which was cDNA or gDNA.

The CDR3 loop spans 13 amino acids. Trimming removed 5 bases from V and 1 base from J, with 8 bases in between. Germline-derived CDR1 and CDR2 are SGHDN and FVKESK. This clone was detected only a few times. In the original processing: Amplification of reference gene primers provided the estimated nucleated cell counts. Repertoires were generated with immunoSEQ multiplex PCR, while TCRdb's copy carries only in-frame clones and drops some. V, J and clone size were drawn from that table, and D and trimming were deduced from the DNA. The sample includes 260,000 or so clones, approximately 81% of them seen just once. Self-reported history from a screening survey and questionnaire set each donor's cohort. Two negative PCRs, clearance, or symptom resolution had been documented for recovered Cohort 3 donors.

Sequenced input: PBMCs or T cells enriched from blood (not recorded which). The TCR comes from a woman aged 50 to 65 who had recovered from COVID-19. V and J are TRBV14 and TRBJ1-1; tentatively, D is TRBD1 (5 bases). DNA of the CDR3: TGTGCCAGCAGCGGGGCGGCGAACACTGAAGCTTTCTTT. It encodes CASSGAANTEAFF.